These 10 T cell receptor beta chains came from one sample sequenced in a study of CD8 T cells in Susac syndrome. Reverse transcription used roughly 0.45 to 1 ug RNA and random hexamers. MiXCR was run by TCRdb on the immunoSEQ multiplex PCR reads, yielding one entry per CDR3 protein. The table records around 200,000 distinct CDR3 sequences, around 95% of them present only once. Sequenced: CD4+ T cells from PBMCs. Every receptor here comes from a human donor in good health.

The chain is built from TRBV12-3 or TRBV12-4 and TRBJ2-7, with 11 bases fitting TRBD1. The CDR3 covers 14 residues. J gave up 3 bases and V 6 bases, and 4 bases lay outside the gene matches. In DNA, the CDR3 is TGTGCCAGCAGGGAGGGACAGGGGGGCTACGAGCAGTACTTC. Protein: CASREGQGGYEQYF.

Here the CDR3 reads CSVIGPVMNTEAFF. The DNA for the CDR3 is TGCAGCGTTATAGGGCCGGTCATGAACACTGAAGCTTTCTTT. The J gene is TRBJ1-1, the V gene TRBV29-1; D gene unclear. The CDR3 sequence is 14 residues long. With 5 bases removed from V and 0 bases from J, the gap between germline ends came to 13 bases. The germline gives CDR1 SQVTM, CDR2 ANQGSEA.

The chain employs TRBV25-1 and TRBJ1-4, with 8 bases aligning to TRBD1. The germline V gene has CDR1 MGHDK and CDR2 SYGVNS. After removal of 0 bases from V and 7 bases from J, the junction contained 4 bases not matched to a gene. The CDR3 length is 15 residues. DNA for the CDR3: TGTGCCAGCAGTGAATACAAGGGGACAGGTGAAAAACTGTTTTTT. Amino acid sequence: CASSEYKGTGEKLFF. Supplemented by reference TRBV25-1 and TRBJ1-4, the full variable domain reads EADIYQTPRYLVIGTGKKITLECSQTMGHDKMYWYQQDPGMELHLIHYSYGVNSTEKGDLSSESTVSRIRTEHFPLTLESARPSHTSQYLCASSEYKGTGEKLFFGSGTQLSVL.

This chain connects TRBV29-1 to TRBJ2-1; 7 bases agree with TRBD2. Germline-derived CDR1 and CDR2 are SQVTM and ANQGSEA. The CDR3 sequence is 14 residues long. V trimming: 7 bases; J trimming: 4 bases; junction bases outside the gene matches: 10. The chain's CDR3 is CSAEASGVYNEQFF. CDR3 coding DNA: TGCAGCGCGGAAGCCAGCGGGGTATACAATGAGCAGTTCTTC.

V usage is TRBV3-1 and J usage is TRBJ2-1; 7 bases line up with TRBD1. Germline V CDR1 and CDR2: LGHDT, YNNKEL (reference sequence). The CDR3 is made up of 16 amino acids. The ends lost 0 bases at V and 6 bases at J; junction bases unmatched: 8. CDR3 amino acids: CASSQDLQGFINEQFF. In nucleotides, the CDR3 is TGTGCCAGCAGCCAAGATCTACAGGGGTTTATCAATGAGCAGTTCTTC.

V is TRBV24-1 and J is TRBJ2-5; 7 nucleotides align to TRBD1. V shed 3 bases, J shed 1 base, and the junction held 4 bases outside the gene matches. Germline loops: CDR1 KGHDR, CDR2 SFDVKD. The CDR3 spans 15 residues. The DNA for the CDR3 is TGTGCCACCAGTGATGGCCGGACAGGCCAAGAGACCCAGTACTTC. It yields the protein CATSDGRTGQETQYF.

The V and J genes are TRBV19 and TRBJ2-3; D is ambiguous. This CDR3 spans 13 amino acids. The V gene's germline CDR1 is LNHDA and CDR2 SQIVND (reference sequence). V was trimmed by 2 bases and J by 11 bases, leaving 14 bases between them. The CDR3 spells CASSITRRGGQYF. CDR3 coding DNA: TGTGCCAGTAGTATAACCCGGCGAGGTGGGCAGTATTTT.

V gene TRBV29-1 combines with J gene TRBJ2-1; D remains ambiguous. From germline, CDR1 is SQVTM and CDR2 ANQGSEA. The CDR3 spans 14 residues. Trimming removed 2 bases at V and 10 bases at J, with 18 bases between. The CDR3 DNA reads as TGCAGCGTTGAACAGCTCCAAGCATCCCTGGAGCAGTTCTTC. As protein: CSVEQLQASLEQFF.

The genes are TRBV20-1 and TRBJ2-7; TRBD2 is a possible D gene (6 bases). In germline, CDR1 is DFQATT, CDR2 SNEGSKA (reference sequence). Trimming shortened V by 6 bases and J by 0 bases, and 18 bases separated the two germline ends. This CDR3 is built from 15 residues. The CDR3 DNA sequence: TGCAGTGCCCCGCCGGGGGATACACACTCCTACGAGCAGTACGTC. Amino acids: CSAPPGDTHSYEQYV.

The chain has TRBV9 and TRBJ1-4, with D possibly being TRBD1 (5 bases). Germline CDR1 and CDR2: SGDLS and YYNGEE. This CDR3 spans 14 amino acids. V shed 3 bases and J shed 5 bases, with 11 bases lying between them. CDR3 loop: CASSADILNEKLFF. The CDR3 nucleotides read TGTGCCAGCAGCGCGGACATACTAAATGAAAAACTGTTTTTT.